This TCR beta chain was retrieved from a study of cytomegalovirus exposure and HLA in healthy donors (dated by TCRdb to between 2016 and 2019). Notes on the research overall: An earlier analysis of 587 of the donors reported 276 Gb of sequence data and 117 million unique TCR beta sequences obtained from approximately 180 million T cells. Among almost 400 genotyped donors of the cohort, an average of approximately 240,000 unique TCR beta nucleotide sequences were sequenced per donor, 15% to 20% of them non-productive. Rather than drawing on any new phenotypic data, the later analysis identified candidate immune exposures from TCR beta sequences and the way those sequences occurred across donors. Donor age, sex, ethnicity and CMV serostatus were compiled alongside the repertoire data. To predict cytomegalovirus infection status, the study combined high-throughput TCR immunosequencing, statistical association of individual TCRs with disease status, and machine learning. The genetic ancestry cluster associated with self-reported Caucasian donors included 80% to 90% of the roughly 400 genotyped donors. All discovery cohort repertoires had been generated using a single sequencing platform. In a later analysis, previously published TCR beta repertoires from 670 or so donors were re-analyzed and high-resolution HLA genotyping was added so that TCR occurrence patterns could be studied. An earlier analysis of fewer than 750 of the donors used high-throughput TCR beta sequencing to judge whether each TCR beta V gene segment behaved as functional or pseudogenic. The study used immunosequencing to profile the T cell repertoires of some 600 subjects and linked those repertoires to cytomegalovirus serostatus. A few DR-DQ haplotypes were treated as single units for association and clustering because of strong linkage in the cohort. Class I and class II HLA loci were covered by the typing at four-digit resolution. The number of donors typed differed by locus, with about 629-630 for A, B, C, DRB1 and DQB1, around 520 for DQA1, 600 to 610 for DPA1, and some 470 for DPB1. A separate validation cohort of over 95 different subjects was used in addition to the roughly 670-subject first cohort. Genome-wide SNP genotypes for about 55% of the roughly 670 donors were used in a later genetic analysis, which treated that subset as a discovery cohort. The study aimed to test whether signatures of past pathogen exposure could be identified by cataloging public T cell receptors. About 330 gigabases of sequencing data and around 80 million unique TCR sequences made up an early release that covered approximately 700 HLA-typed donors. What the research found in general, with its limitations: A cluster of highly shared sequence variants was judged likely to represent a technical artifact of the sequencing pipeline. Assigning TCR associations to individual alleles was difficult when HLA alleles, especially DR and DQ, strongly co-occurred. The earlier analysis of about 600 of the donors excluded about 16 rarely observed V segments, including chromosome 9 orphons, because counts were too low. A later genetic analysis reported fewer N-insertions in productive TCRs among donors in an Asian-associated ancestry cluster than the roughly 700-donor mean. Most TCR sequences were observed very rarely across donors, whereas some public TCRs were present in many individuals. In a later genetic analysis, a missense DCLRE1C variant was associated with V-gene and J-gene trimming of TCR beta chains, and the association was replicated in an independent cohort. Correlated functional status among segregating V segments might be attributable to linkage disequilibrium, but an unknown experimental factor could not be ruled out. For the cohort, immune exposure information was limited to CMV serostatus. According to a later analysis, most CMV-associated TCR beta chains appeared to be HLA-restricted, and the HLA associations seemed to be driven largely by CMV exposure. Several of the top co-occurrence clusters appeared to be linked to parvovirus B19, influenza, CMV and Epstein-Barr virus, according to a later analysis. Because HLA typing was unavailable for some donors at each locus, only the typed subset was used in association tests. In a later analysis, HLA-associated TCR beta chains showed more clonal expansion and lower generation probabilities than non-associated chains that were equally common. This cohort had only TCR beta chains sequenced, and the lack of alpha or paired-chain data limited which features could be detected. A further reported finding was that TCR beta sequences accurately predicted the HLA-A and HLA-B alleles for most subjects in the first cohort. The 87-base-pair reads could not distinguish some IMGT-functional V segments, including TRBV6-2 and TRBV6-3, so those segments were excluded. Presence/absence analyses assumed roughly uniform sequencing depth across donors, an assumption that may not hold. A total of roughly 160 TCR beta chains were listed by the study as associated with cytomegalovirus. A later analysis found that TCR association rates varied across HLA loci, with DRB1 alleles showing the most associated TCRs and HLA-C alleles the fewest. A few of the identified cytomegalovirus-associated TCR beta chains were confirmed in vitro to be specific for cytomegalovirus antigens. In both the original and validation cohorts, the classifier was reported to diagnose cytomegalovirus status with high specificity and sensitivity. An earlier analysis of around 500 of the donors showed that most TCR beta V segments appeared in productive rearrangements either about 90% or about 30% of the time, which broadly matched IMGT annotations. The authors suggested that the approach could potentially be generalized to other disease states and immunological phenotypes. At a false discovery rate of 0.05, a later analysis linked under 20,000 TCR beta sequences to specific HLA alleles.

To prepare the library, the immunoSEQ multiplex PCR assay was applied. For the multiplex PCR, a mixture combining 60 forward primers for TCR Vbeta segments and 13 reverse primers for TCR Jbeta segments was used. A multiplex PCR assay on genomic DNA amplified the CDR3 region of rearranged TCR beta genes. The Illumina HiSeq System was used to sequence the amplified TCR beta libraries as 87-base-pair reads. Under the source paper's analysis protocol: A later analysis tallied tens of millions of unique TCR beta chains across the 700 or so repertoires, and about 12 million of those chains were shared by two or more donors. Raw reads were error-corrected and collapsed into unique sequences by a nearest-neighbor algorithm in which closely related sequences were merged to remove PCR and sequencing errors. To assign V, D and J gene segments, CDR3 sequences were aligned to IMGT reference sequences. For a sequence to be retained, a match of at least six nucleotides to both a V gene segment and a J gene segment was required. Rearrangements were called productive when the CDR3 lacked stop codons and stayed in frame with V and J; all others were non-productive. CDR3 was defined according to IMGT convention as the region running from the second conserved V-encoded cysteine to the conserved J-encoded phenylalanine. The earlier analysis of fewer than 750 of the donors excluded sequences that lacked an unambiguous match to a single V gene segment. An earlier analysis of under 750 of the donors called V segments functional above 56.7% productive rearrangements and segregating when the between-donor standard deviation exceeded 5%. A statistical classification framework was built to diagnose cytomegalovirus status from the catalog of TCR beta chain sequences. In a later analysis, TCR nucleotide sequences were compared against IMGT/GENE-DB human TR gene sequences so that V and J genes could be assigned. In a later analysis, CDR3 sequences and most-parsimonious VDJ recombination scenarios were assigned using the TCRdist pipeline. In a later analysis, every TCR beta chain was defined by the combination of its CDR3 amino acid sequence and its V-gene family, and reads without a unique V-gene family were dropped. A later analysis removed roughly 590 highly shared, low-generation-probability nucleotide sequences to deal with suspected cross-contamination and a sequencing artifact. In a later analysis, a clonal expansion index was calculated for each public chain from normalized within-repertoire ranks of inferred template counts. Generation probabilities in a later analysis came from a VDJ recombination model fitted to out-of-frame rearrangements, and those results were checked against IGoR. In a later analysis, TCR-TCR, TCR-HLA and TCR-CMV co-occurrence was scored with hypergeometric tests, and a repertoire-size bias correction was applied to TCR pairs. False discovery rates were estimated in a later analysis by permuting HLA or CMV assignments 20 times. In a later analysis, co-occurring TCRs were grouped with DBSCAN, and TCRdist sequence similarity was added when clustering was performed within HLA-allele-positive subsets. Repertoires with fewer than 30,000 or more than 120,000 public chains, plus five repertoires with anomalous nucleotide sharing, were excluded from co-occurrence clustering. TCRdb limited this immuneACCESS table to in-frame rearrangements with V and J called. A share of clones is missing; checked studies link under half to unresolved V genes, and the rest is unexplained. V and J calls and clone size are those listed in that table; D and trimming were worked out from the DNA. This sample has about 190,000 clones in its table, and 87% of those were observed once. 1.3% of the sample comes from the top ten.

At the junction V is shortened by 5 bases and J by 4 bases, with 14 bases in between. The CDR3 sequence holds 14 residues, the cysteine and phenylalanine included. CDR3 DNA only is kept here, 42 bases in frame from base 1. Reading the germline V gene (reference sequence) gives CDR1 MNHNY and CDR2 SVGAGI. To note about this clone: No cognate antigen has been identified for it. Base qualities are not provided; no much larger clone lies one nucleotide away.

The cohort comprised fewer than 700 healthy bone marrow donors. At the time of sampling, every cohort member was nominally healthy, though immune exposures that went unrecorded were likely present. The donor was CMV seronegative and was included in the group of over 300 seronegative cohort members. Every donor gave a peripheral blood sample, and the peripheral blood mononuclear cells from that sample were used for TCR beta sequencing. Genomic DNA was extracted from the blood cell samples with the Qiagen DNeasy Blood Extraction Kit. Recombination joined TRBV6-6 with TRBJ1-2; the D gene is possibly TRBD1, with 5 bases matching. The sample taken for sequencing was PBMCs. The source is a man aged 30 to 39 in good health and CMV-seronegative. The DNA sequence is given as TGTGCCAGCAGTAACCCGACAGCGACCTATGGCTACACCTTC. Translation gives CASSNPTATYGYTF.